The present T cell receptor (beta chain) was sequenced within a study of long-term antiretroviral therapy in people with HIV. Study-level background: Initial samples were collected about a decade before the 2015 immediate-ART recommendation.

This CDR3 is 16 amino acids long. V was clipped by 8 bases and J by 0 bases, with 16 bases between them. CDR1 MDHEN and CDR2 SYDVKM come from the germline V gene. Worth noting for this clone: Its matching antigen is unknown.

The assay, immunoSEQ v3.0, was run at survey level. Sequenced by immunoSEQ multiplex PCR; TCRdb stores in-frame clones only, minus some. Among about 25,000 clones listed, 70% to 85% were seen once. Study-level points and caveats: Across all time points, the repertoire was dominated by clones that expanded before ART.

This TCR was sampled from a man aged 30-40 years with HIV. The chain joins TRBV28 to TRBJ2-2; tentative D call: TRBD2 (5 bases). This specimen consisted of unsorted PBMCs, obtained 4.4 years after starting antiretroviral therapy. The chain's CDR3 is CASGSPWGANTGELFF. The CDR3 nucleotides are TGTGCCAGCGGGTCCCCTTGGGGAGCGAACACCGGGGAGCTGTTTTTT.